This T cell receptor (beta chain) was documented in a study of blood T cells in healthy people across ages. Study results and caveats: The study regarded diversity estimates from one million T cells as underestimates. Diversity of TCR beta per million T cells declined in a roughly linear way with age.

The second PCR ran 7 to 11 cycles with a sample-barcoded 5' primer and J-beta primers. MiXCR, run by TCRdb on the 5' RACE reads, gives a single entry per CDR3 protein. Of 650,000 to 700,000 distinct CDR3 sequences in the sample, 32% were seen once. This clonotype came up many times. Its antigen remains unidentified. The CDR3 has 18 amino acids. The V end lost 0 bases, the J end lost 1 base, and 17 bases lay between the germline ends. Germline assignment: CDR1 KGHDR and CDR2 SFDVKD. V gene TRBV24-1 combines with J gene TRBJ2-5; D is unclear. This clonotype was sampled from a woman older than 75 in good health. The sample was blood. The CDR3 spells CATSDLPRHRRAQETQYF. In DNA form, the CDR3 reads TGTGCCACCAGTGATTTGCCTCGACATAGGCGCGCCCAAGAGACCCAGTACTTC.